This is a list of T cell receptor beta chains from one sample in a study of blood T cells in healthy people across ages. TCRdb re-derived calls from the 5' RACE reads in MiXCR, one entry per CDR3 protein. This sample has approximately 700,000 distinct CDR3 sequences, with about 32% found just once. Sequenced sample: blood. Source of these receptors: a woman older than 75 in good health. Each CDR3 is given with its conserved first and last residue. The order of the fields is clone size, J gene, V gene, CDR3 protein. Only part of the rows carry a size: once, few, many, or a class if the clone is expanded.

>once|TRBJ2-7|TRBV6-1
CASSLVRGTLGNEQYF
>many|TRBJ1-4|TRBV13
CASSYRVETNEKLFF
>many|TRBJ1-2|TRBV25-1
CASSEFPGGPYGYTF
>.|TRBJ2-1|TRBV29-1
CSATGLAGQETQFF
>.|TRBJ1-4|TRBV7-9
CASSLGTAATNEKLFF
>.|TRBJ1-2|TRBV5-6
CASSLWLWGTYGYTF
>many|TRBJ2-7|TRBV18
CASSPPSGGSYEQYF
>.|TRBJ1-1|TRBV3-1
CASLGRGITEAFF
>.|TRBJ1-2|TRBV4-1
CASSLQGGSYDYTF
>many|TRBJ2-7|TRBV12-5
CASGLVRMGTGPYEQYF
>few|TRBJ1-2|TRBV27
CASSLYQGLSVGYTF